The sequence of this TCR beta chain was determined in a study of T cell changes during pregnancy in multiple sclerosis. Sequencing was performed with immunoSEQ multiplex PCR; in TCRdb, only in-frame clones are kept and a portion is missing. The sample lists about 80,000 clones, around 92% occurring once. This clone was seen just once. The length of the CDR3 is 15 residues. The J segment lost 7 bases and the V segment lost 6 bases, leaving 11 bases of the junction unmatched. Looked up from germline, CDR1 is LNHDA and CDR2 is SQIVND (reference sequence). This TCR came from a female donor with multiple sclerosis, enrolled in a pregnancy study. The sequenced sample was peripheral blood, obtained before pregnancy. The chain combines TRBV19 with TRBJ2-1; TRBD1 matches at 8 bases. The chain's CDR3 is CASSDATGAGNEQFF. The CDR3 DNA sequence: TGTGCCAGTAGCGATGCGACAGGGGCCGGGAATGAGCAGTTCTTC.